This is a list of T cell receptor beta chains from one sample in a study of CD8 T cells in ankylosing spondylitis. In TCRdb, the 5' RACE reads were re-called with MiXCR into one record per CDR3 protein. The data contain about 240,000 distinct CDR3 sequences, over 7% of them seen just once; the ten biggest clones take up approximately 5%. Sequenced sample: blood, either unsorted or a sorted T cell fraction (not recorded which). The origin of the receptors is a female donor with ankylosing spondylitis or in good health (not recorded which). Both conserved end residues are part of each CDR3. The D gene is left open where the match is weak. Clone size, where shown, is once, few, many, or a class for clones that have expanded.

D	J	size	V	DNA	CDR3
-	TRBJ1-2	few	TRBV5-7	TGTGCCAGCAGCCAGACCGGGGGGCCCCTTTATGGCTACACCTTC	CASSQTGGPLYGYTF
-	TRBJ1-6	many	TRBV15	TGTGCCACCAGCAGAGATATCGAAAAGGTGTCACCCCTCCACTTT	CATSRDIEKVSPLHF
-	TRBJ2-7	many	TRBV7-9	TGTGCCAGCAGCCCAACTGGTTACGAGCAGTACTTC	CASSPTGYEQYF
-	TRBJ2-3	many	TRBV24-1	TGTGCCACCAGTGACTCCTGGGGAGAAGGAGAGTATTTT	CATSDSWGEGEYF
-	TRBJ1-6	many	TRBV3-1	TGTGCCAGCAGCCAGCGGTCGGATTTGGGGTATAATTCACCCCTCCACTTT	CASSQRSDLGYNSPLHF
-	TRBJ2-1	few	TRBV20-1	TGCAGTGCTAGAACACGGTTTAACTCCTACAATGAGCAGTTCTTC	CSARTRFNSYNEQFF
-	TRBJ2-5	many	TRBV20-1	TGCAGTGCTAGCAGAGGGCCGGAGACCCAGTACTTC	CSASRGPETQYF
-	TRBJ2-1	many	TRBV27	TGTGCCAGCAGTATCAGCGGGACAGGCTACAATGAGCAGTTCTTC	CASSISGTGYNEQFF
TRBD1	TRBJ2-1	many	TRBV6-4	TGTGCCAGCAGTGACACCAGGGGGCTTTCCAATGAGCAGTTCTTC	CASSDTRGLSNEQFF
-	TRBJ2-2	many	TRBV6-2/TRBV6-3	TGTGCCAGCAGAGGCCAGGGGAGGACCGGGGAGCTGTTTTTT	CASRGQGRTGELFF
-	TRBJ1-4	many	TRBV4-3	TGCGCCAGCAGCCAAGGGGATGTAAAACTGTTTTTT	CASSQGDVKLFF
-	TRBJ2-7	many	TRBV12-3/TRBV12-4	TGTGCCAGCAGCCCCGGGAGAGAAGGAGTGCAGTACTTC	CASSPGREGVQYF
-	TRBJ2-7	-	TRBV5-1	TGCGCCAGCAGCTCCCGGGATAGCGGAGCTTACGAGCAGTACTTC	CASSSRDSGAYEQYF
TRBD1	TRBJ2-3	many	TRBV9	TGTGCCAGCGACGACAGGGGGCGGAAGACAGATACGCAGTATTTT	CASDDRGRKTDTQYF
-	TRBJ1-5	many	TRBV6-5	TGTGCCAGCAGTACTTCCGGGGGTTCTCATCAGCCCCAGCATTTT	CASSTSGGSHQPQHF
-	TRBJ2-2	many	TRBV9	TGTGCCAGCAGCGTCAGGGGTTCGGGGGAGCTGTTTTTT	CASSVRGSGELFF
-	TRBJ2-1	many	TRBV4-3	TGCGCCAGCAGCCAGGGGTTCTACAATGAGCAGTTCTTC	CASSQGFYNEQFF
TRBD1	TRBJ1-1	many	TRBV27	TGTGCCAGCAGGGGACAGAATGGGGCTGAAGCTTTCTTT	CASRGQNGAEAFF
TRBD1	TRBJ2-6	-	TRBV7-8	TGTGCCAACAGCTTAAGCGACAGGGGTACCGGGGCCAACGTCCTGACTTTC	CANSLSDRGTGANVLTF
-	TRBJ2-7	many	TRBV9	TGTGCCAGCAGCGTCACCGGGACCGAGTGGGTGCAGTACTTC	CASSVTGTEWVQYF
-	TRBJ2-1	many	TRBV20-1	TGCAGTGCTACTGGGACCTCAAGCTCCTACAATGAGCAGTTCTTC	CSATGTSSSYNEQFF
-	TRBJ1-1	many	TRBV5-6	TGTGCCAGCAGCTATAACCCGGGGGAGGAGAACACTGAAGCTTTCTTT	CASSYNPGEENTEAFF
-	TRBJ2-3	many	TRBV20-1	TGCAGTGCTCCTGGGGTTGTGGGCCCAGATACGCAGTATTTT	CSAPGVVGPDTQYF